Following are 23 T cell receptor beta chains from one sample sequenced in a study of blood T cell repertoires in COVID-19. Data came from immunoSEQ multiplex PCR; TCRdb stores just in-frame clones and leaves some out. The sample lists about 64,000 clones, around nine tenths seen once, with about 9.1% in the top ten. Sequenced: peripheral blood. All receptors come from a woman of 80 years or more with active COVID-19.

The V gene is TRBV20-1, the J gene TRBJ1-6; 7 nucleotides line up with TRBD1. Trimming removed 3 bases from V and 7 bases from J; junction bases left unmatched: 15. The germline gives CDR1 DFQATT, CDR2 SNEGSKA (reference sequence). There are 17 residues in the CDR3. The chain's CDR3 is CSASGVRGRFYNSPLHF. For the CDR3, the DNA is TGCAGTGCTAGTGGCGTCAGGGGGAGGTTTTACAATTCACCCCTCCACTTT.

This clone showed up just once. The V and J genes are TRBV29-1 and TRBJ1-4; 8 bases agree with TRBD1. The V segment lost 6 bases and the J segment 3 bases; nucleotides outside the gene matches: 6. The CDR3 is 14 amino acids. Germline V lookup: CDR1 SQVTM, CDR2 ANQGSEA. In DNA form, the CDR3 reads TGCAGCGTAGGGGGGACAGGCCCTAATGAAAAACTGTTTTTT. Amino acids: CSVGGTGPNEKLFF.

The chain uses TRBV11-3 and TRBJ2-1, with TRBD2 matching over 9 bases. The V gene end was trimmed by 4 bases and the J gene end by 4 bases; junction bases not matched to a gene: 5. Germline V lookup: CDR1 SGHNT, CDR2 YENEEA. CDR3 length: 15 residues. CDR3 DNA sequence: TGTGCCAGCAGCTGGGAGACTAGCGGATACAATGAGCAGTTCTTC. Amino acid sequence: CASSWETSGYNEQFF. Complete variable domain (other parts from reference TRBV11-3 and TRBJ2-1): EAGVVQSPRYKIIEKKQPVAFWCNPISGHNTLYWYLQNLGQGPELLIRYENEEAVDDSQLPKDRFSAERLKGVDSTLKIQPAELGDSAVYLCASSWETSGYNEQFFGPGTRLTVL.

The chain uses TRBV28 and TRBJ2-3, with D possibly matching TRBD1 (6 bases). The CDR3 has 13 residues. The ends were cut back, 6 bases at V and 5 bases at J, with 12 bases in the middle. Per the germline V gene, CDR1 is MDHEN and CDR2 is SYDVKM. CDR3: CASSSGQLDTQYF. The DNA for the CDR3 is TGTGCCAGCAGCTCAGGACAGCTAGATACGCAGTATTTT. Full variable domain (rest looked up from reference TRBV28 and TRBJ2-3): DVKVTQSSRYLVKRTGEKVFLECVQDMDHENMFWYRQDPGLGLRLIYFSYDVKMKEKGDIPEGYSVSREKKERFSLILESASTNQTSMYLCASSSGQLDTQYFGPGTRLTVL.

The chain recombines TRBV27 with TRBJ1-2; D uncertain. The CDR3 totals 13 residues. Trimming pared 6 bases from V and 1 base from J, leaving 9 bases between. CDR1 MNHEY and CDR2 SMNVEV come from the germline V gene (reference sequence). CDR3 sequence: CASRELINYGYTF. CDR3 sequence (DNA): TGTGCCAGCAGGGAACTAATTAACTATGGCTACACCTTC.

The chain links TRBV3-1 (or the pseudogene TRBV3-2) to TRBJ2-1, with 8 bases that match TRBD1. Germline values: CDR1 LGHDT, CDR2 YNNKEL (reference sequence). The ends lost 3 bases at V and 6 bases at J; junction bases unmatched: 7. There are 15 residues in the CDR3. This CDR3 is CASSQPGQGINEQFF. In DNA form, the CDR3 reads TGTGCCAGCAGCCAGCCCGGACAGGGAATCAATGAGCAGTTCTTC.

The rearrangement joins TRBV5-4 to TRBJ2-5; D may be TRBD1 (6 bases). CDR1 is SGHNT, CDR2 YYREEE, per germline (reference sequence). V lost 4 bases, J lost 4 bases, and 20 bases lay in between. CDR3 length: 16 residues. CDR3 sequence: CASSGTQWGSVETQYF. As DNA, the CDR3 is TGTGCCAGCAGCGGGACACAGTGGGGCAGCGTAGAGACCCAGTACTTC.

This clone has only one observation. V is TRBV6-5 and J is TRBJ2-7; 10 bases match TRBD1. The CDR3 extends over 14 amino acids. After removal of 5 bases from V and 6 bases from J, the junction contained 7 bases not matched to a gene. Germline V gene sequence: CDR1 MNHEY, CDR2 SVGAGI. CDR3 coding DNA: TGTGCCAGCAGTACCCGACAGGGGGCTGGCGAGCAGTACTTC. Its protein product is CASSTRQGAGEQYF.

The J gene is TRBJ1-2, the V gene TRBV18; 10 bases agree with TRBD1. The CDR3 runs to 16 residues. The germline gives CDR1 KGHSH, CDR2 LQKENI. V shed 1 base, J shed 13 bases, and the junction held 15 bases outside the gene matches. The CDR3 nucleotides read TGTGCCAGCTCACCACTCGCCCAGGGACAGGGGACGATCGGCACCTTC. Residues: CASSPLAQGQGTIGTF.

This chain links TRBV18 with TRBJ2-7; TRBD2 aligns across 7 bases. This CDR3 is built from 14 residues. CDR1 KGHSH and CDR2 LQKENI come from the germline V gene. The V segment lost 4 bases and the J segment 5 bases; nucleotides outside the gene matches: 8. The CDR3 reads CASSLTAGDDEQYF. The DNA for the CDR3 is TGTGCCAGCTCACTTACCGCGGGGGACGACGAGCAGTACTTC. The complete variable domain, with remaining parts taken from reference TRBV18 and TRBJ2-7, reads NAGVMQNPRHLVRRRGQEARLRCSPMKGHSHVYWYRQLPEEGLKFMVYLQKENIIDESGMPKERFSAEFPKEGPSILRIQQVVRGDSAAYFCASSLTAGDDEQYFGPGTRLTVT.

This clone appeared once. The rearrangement links TRBV28 to TRBJ2-7; 7 nucleotides align to TRBD1. This CDR3 contains 13 residues. V was clipped by 5 bases and J by 6 bases; unmatched bases: 7. Per germline, CDR1 MDHEN and CDR2 SYDVKM. The CDR3 DNA is TGTGCCAGCAGTCGACAGGGATCGGGCGAGCAGTACGTC. Amino acid sequence: CASSRQGSGEQYV.

This sequence joins TRBV4-2 and TRBJ2-7, with D tentatively TRBD2 (6 bases). Trimming shortened V by 4 bases and J by 3 bases, and 31 bases separated the two germline ends. Germline CDR1 and CDR2: LGHNA and YNFKEQ. There are 20 residues in the CDR3. In DNA, the CDR3 is TGTGCCAGCAGCCCTCAAACTACACTCCTTGAGGCGGGAACCAGCTACGAGCAGTACTTC. Residues: CASSPQTTLLEAGTSYEQYF.

The chain recombines TRBV10-2 with TRBJ1-1; 10 nucleotides agree with TRBD1. V lost 6 bases and J lost 2; bases outside the gene matches: 6. The germline V gene encodes CDR1 WSHSY and CDR2 SAAADI. The CDR3 runs to 15 residues. The CDR3 coding sequence is TGCGCCAGCAGACGACAGGGGGCCAAAAACACTGAAGCTTTCTTT. It codes for CASRRQGAKNTEAFF.

This chain joins TRBV10-3 and TRBJ1-4, with 7 bases identical to TRBD1. Germline trimming cut 2 bases from V and 13 bases from J; bases unmatched to any gene: 7. Germline V CDR1 and CDR2: ENHRY, SYGVKD. The CDR3 runs to 13 residues. CDR3 amino acids: CAISEDPRGPLFF. The CDR3 DNA reads TGTGCCATCAGTGAGGATCCGAGGGGGCCACTGTTTTTT.

The CDR3, as DNA: TGTGCCAGCTCTGGGAGGGGGAGTGGAAACACCATATATTTT. The encoded protein is CASSGRGSGNTIYF. The chain joins TRBV6-5 to TRBJ1-3, with a weak D call TRBD1 (6 bases). There are 14 residues in the CDR3. Trimming left V 8 bases short and J 3 bases short, with 14 bases between. Germline V CDR1 and CDR2: MNHEY, SVGAGI.

V is TRBV19 and J is TRBJ2-3; D is unclear. The CDR3 runs to 16 residues. Germline CDR1 and CDR2: LNHDA and SQIVND (reference sequence). V lost 6 bases and J lost 1, with 17 bases in between. The CDR3 protein is CASSPRVAAGTDTQYF. Here the CDR3 DNA reads TGTGCCAGTAGCCCCCGGGTGGCTGCCGGCACAGATACGCAGTATTTT. Looking up the rest from reference TRBV19 and TRBJ2-3 gives the full variable domain: DGGITQSPKYLFRKEGQNVTLSCEQNLNHDAMYWYRQDPGQGLRLIYYSQIVNDFQKGDIAEGYSVSREKKESFPLTVTSAQKNPTAFYLCASSPRVAAGTDTQYFGPGTRLTVL.

The rearrangement uses TRBV30 and TRBJ2-3, with TRBD1 identical over 7 bases. V dropped 0 bases and J dropped 11; count of bases not matched to a gene: 8. Germline V lookup: CDR1 GTSNPN, CDR2 SVGIG (reference sequence). This CDR3 comprises 13 residues. The CDR3 sequence is CAWSVQGGRWQYF. As DNA, the CDR3 is TGTGCCTGGAGTGTGCAAGGGGGCCGATGGCAGTATTTT.

This clone was found once. The CDR3 is CASSVGGADTQYF. DNA of the CDR3: TGTGCCAGCAGTGTTGGGGGGGCAGATACGCAGTATTTT. The V gene is TRBV2, the J gene TRBJ2-3; 7 bases match TRBD2. The J segment lost 4 bases and the V segment lost 4 bases, leaving 2 bases of the junction unmatched. The length of the CDR3 is 13 residues. Germline V gene sequence: CDR1 SNHLY, CDR2 FYNNEI.

CDR3 region: CASTPLEGRVNEKLFF. The CDR3 coding sequence is TGTGCCAGCACCCCCCTAGAAGGCAGGGTTAATGAAAAACTGTTTTTT. The rearrangement links TRBV5-5 to TRBJ1-4; tentative D call: TRBD1 (5 bases). This CDR3 spans 16 amino acids. Germline values: CDR1 SGHKS, CDR2 YYEKEE (reference sequence). V lost 6 bases and J lost 4, with 19 bases in between.

This clone was counted once. This chain connects TRBV5-4 to TRBJ2-5, with a possible D match to TRBD1 (6 bases). V lost 6 bases and J 3 bases, leaving 12 bases between the germline ends. Germline CDR1 reads SGHNT; CDR2 reads YYREEE (reference sequence). The CDR3 covers 13 residues. CDR3 in amino acids: CASTGSGEETQYF. In DNA, the CDR3 is TGTGCCAGCACTGGGTCAGGGGAAGAGACCCAGTACTTC.

This clone showed up just once. The chain recombines TRBV5-4 with TRBJ2-7, with D possibly TRBD2 on 7 matching bases. Germline V gives CDR1 SGHNT, CDR2 YYREEE (reference sequence). The CDR3 is 14 residues long. Trimming left V 4 bases short and J 3 bases short, with 14 bases between. The CDR3 DNA sequence: TGTGCCAGCAGCCCCGGAGGGGGGGACTACGAGCAGTACTTC. It is translated as CASSPGGGDYEQYF.

J is TRBJ2-5 and V is TRBV19; 11 nucleotides align to TRBD2. There are 20 residues in the CDR3. Per germline, CDR1 LNHDA and CDR2 SQIVND (reference sequence). The ends lost 5 bases at V and 7 bases at J; junction bases unmatched: 24. The CDR3 nucleotides are TGTGCCAGTAGTCTCTTCGGGACACGCGAGCGGGGGACTAGCGGTTTGACCCAGTACTTC. This gives the protein CASSLFGTRERGTSGLTQYF.

J is TRBJ2-6 and V is TRBV5-1; 8 bases agree with TRBD1. The V gene end was trimmed by 4 bases and the J gene end by 0 bases; junction bases not matched to a gene: 3. The CDR3 has 16 amino acids. Per the germline V gene, CDR1 is SGHRS and CDR2 is YFSETQ. Here the CDR3 reads CASSSGQGSGANVLTF. The CDR3, as DNA: TGCGCCAGCAGCAGCGGACAGGGCTCTGGGGCCAACGTCCTGACTTTC.